This T cell receptor (beta chain) was observed in a study of shared clonotypes between healthy human individuals. Overall study results and limits: Rarefaction demonstrated incomplete sorted-subset sequencing despite large depth.

About this clone itself: Its target is not known.

Measured with immunoSEQ multiplex PCR; TCRdb has only the in-frame clones, and not every one. The sample holds 100,000 to 130,000 clones, roughly 70% seen once. Germline loops: CDR1 MNHNY, CDR2 SVGAGI (reference sequence). The CDR3 is made up of 14 amino acids. After removal of 5 bases from V and 4 bases from J, the junction contained 7 bases not matched to a gene. Input material: memory CD8+ T cells sorted from blood. Described subset: CD45RO+ cells pooled with CCR7-negative TemRA cells. The rearrangement links TRBV6-6 to TRBJ2-7, with TRBD2 matching over 8 bases. This receptor was obtained from a woman in her 30s in good health. The CDR3 region is CASSLGLADYEQYF. In nucleotides, the CDR3 is TGTGCCAGCAGTCTTGGACTAGCAGATTACGAGCAGTACTTC.